This TCR beta chain was identified during a study of CD8+ T cells in alopecia areata. About the research overall: Among treated patients, oral tofacitinib was administered at 5 to 10 mg twice daily.

Overall study findings and caveats: Lesional scalp exceeded normal scalp in clonality, especially in alopecia totalis/universalis. Scalp clonality and expanded CD8+ clones among the top 100 showed significant decreases with tofacitinib.

Germline values: CDR1 MNHEY, CDR2 SVGAGI. V shed 6 bases and J shed 7 bases, with 16 bases lying between them. The CDR3 contains 14 residues. RNA was extracted and reverse transcribed into cDNA as the sequencing template. Using immunoSEQ multiplex PCR, the repertoire was profiled, and TCRdb retains in-frame clones only, with some absent. Of under 200,000 clones in the sample, about three fifths were seen once. Described treatment: oral pan-JAK inhibitor, 5-10 mg twice daily. This clone was observed a handful of times. Its specificity is unknown. Sequenced material: CD4+ T cells sorted from blood, taken at week 4, from a patient treated with tofacitinib. The receptor was isolated from a human donor with alopecia areata. The gene calls are TRBV6-5 and TRBJ2-4; D is possibly TRBD1 (6 bases). The CDR3 is CASRADRTGNIQYF. The CDR3 DNA sequence: TGTGCCAGCAGAGCGGACAGAACGGGGAACATTCAGTACTTC.